Reported below is one T cell receptor beta chain. No antigen is known for it. Trimming took 3 bases from V and 3 from J, leaving 7 bases between them. Germline V gene data show CDR1 as LNHDA and CDR2 as SQIVND (reference sequence). This CDR3 comprises 13 residues. This entry belongs to a study of T cell responses to AZD1222 COVID-19 vaccine. Findings and caveats of the study: Just 6 or 7 AZD1222 recipients were seropositive at baseline. Elevations in Spike-specific TCR breadth and depth followed administration of two AZD1222 doses.

Method: immunoSEQ multiplex PCR; TCRdb's copy keeps in-frame clones and lacks some. The data show about 77,000 clones, roughly 90% seen once. The sequence came from an adult who received the AZD1222 COVID-19 vaccine. Sample: peripheral blood, taken 28 days after the second AZD1222 dose. This chain uses TRBV19 with TRBJ2-3; D is undetermined. The CDR3 bases are TGTGCCAGTAGTATCCCCCCGACAGATACGCAGTATTTT. This encodes CASSIPPTDTQYF.